Listed below are T cell receptor beta chains from one sample, sequenced in a study of shared clonotypes between healthy human individuals. TCRdb's copy holds only in-frame clones and misses some; the assay was immunoSEQ multiplex PCR. The sample consists of a few million clones, approximately 92% of them appearing once. Material for sequencing was naive CD4+ T cells sorted from blood. The receptors shown here come from a young man in good health. CDR3s include the opening cysteine and the closing phenylalanine or tryptophan. The D gene is left open where the match is weak. Only some rows state a clone size, as once, few, many or a class for expanded clones.

>TRBV28|-|-|TRBJ2-2|13
CASVDSDTGELFF
TGTGCCAGCGTCGACAGTGACACCGGGGAGCTGTTTTTT
>TRBV11-3|TRBD1|-|TRBJ1-1|13
CASSGQGNTEAFF
TGTGCCAGCAGCGGACAGGGGAACACTGAAGCTTTCTTT
>TRBV30|TRBD1|-|TRBJ1-4|17
CAWKLRRQGGPNEKLFF
TGTGCCTGGAAATTGAGGAGACAGGGCGGACCTAATGAAAAACTGTTTTTT
>TRBV4-3|TRBD2|-|TRBJ2-7|19
CASSRQALAGGLAGNEQYF
TGCGCCAGCAGCCGCCAAGCACTAGCGGGAGGGCTGGCGGGGAACGAGCAGTACTTC
>TRBV6-5|-|-|TRBJ2-6|16
CASSYNIISGANVLTF
TGTGCCAGCAGTTATAACATAATATCTGGGGCCAACGTCCTGACTTTC
>TRBV10-2|-|-|TRBJ1-2|16
CASSETGTFLTYGYTF
TGCGCCAGCAGTGAGACTGGGACATTCCTAACCTATGGCTACACCTTC
>TRBV20-1|-|once|TRBJ1-4|11
CSARWVEKLFF
TGCAGTGCTAGATGGGTTGAAAAACTGTTTTTT
>TRBV19|TRBD1|-|TRBJ1-1|16
CASSSAGTGGDNQAFF
TGTGCCAGTAGTAGCGCCGGGACAGGGGGCGATAATCAAGCTTTCTTT
>TRBV7-7|-|-|TRBJ2-7|13
CASSLDPSLEQYF
TGTGCTAGCAGCTTAGATCCGTCCCTCGAGCAGTACTTC
>TRBV7-9|-|-|TRBJ2-7|15
CASSLESGFNYEQYF
TGTGCCAGCAGCTTAGAATCGGGGTTTAACTACGAGCAGTACTTC
>TRBV6-1|TRBD1|-|TRBJ1-1|15
CASNRGLIMNTEAFF
TGTGCCAGCAACAGGGGGCTGATTATGAACACTGAAGCTTTCTTT
>TRBV7-2|-|-|TRBJ2-1|15
CASSLGLAGGYEQFF
TGTGCCAGCAGCTTAGGACTAGCTGGGGGCTATGAGCAGTTCTTC
>TRBV7-9|-|-|TRBJ2-2|13
CASSSQGFGELFF
TGTGCCAGCAGCTCGCAGGGTTTCGGGGAGCTGTTTTTT
>TRBV6-1|-|-|TRBJ2-7|14
CASSEAGLSYEQYF
TGTGCCAGCAGTGAAGCGGGGCTCTCCTACGAGCAGTACTTC
>TRBV19|TRBD2|-|TRBJ2-1|15
CASSIGGTSLNEQFF
TGTGCCAGTAGTATAGGGGGGACTAGTCTCAATGAGCAGTTCTTC